The rows below give T cell receptor beta chains drawn from one sample of a study of blood T cells in healthy people across ages. TCRdb independently ran MiXCR on the 5' RACE reads; one entry per CDR3 protein. This table has hundreds of thousands of distinct CDR3 sequences, more than 45% appearing once. The sequenced material came from blood. These receptors all stem from a man aged 30-40 years in good health. The CDR3 runs from the conserved cysteine through the conserved F or W. The order of the fields is V gene, CDR3 protein.

V: TRBV6-5
CDR3: CASYKGSYGYTF

V: TRBV6-1
CDR3: CASRQGTTLNEQFF

V: TRBV4-2
CDR3: CASSRTSTTLGDEQFF

V: TRBV30
CDR3: CAWNFPGANVLTF

V: TRBV4-2
CDR3: CASSQWGAEREGNEQFF

V: TRBV20-1
CDR3: CSAEWQAATTDTQYF

V: TRBV27
CDR3: CASSRGFEQYF

V: TRBV6-6
CDR3: CASSYSTRDINYEQYF

V: TRBV27
CDR3: CASSMGLAGGLSTDTQYF

V: TRBV7-9
CDR3: CASRALTSNNEKLFF

V: TRBV7-9
CDR3: CASSSGFSQPQHF

V: TRBV28
CDR3: CASSPTSGIYEQYF

V: TRBV6-5
CDR3: CASSYSRDASLNEQYF

V: TRBV20-1
CDR3: CSLQVGGGETQYF

V: TRBV6-1
CDR3: CASLPANSYGYTF

V: TRBV7-2
CDR3: CASSAQTGNQPQHF

V: TRBV20-1
CDR3: CSAPAGGTNSPLHF

V: TRBV25-1
CDR3: CASSKGQLYGYTF

V: TRBV7-2
CDR3: CASSPESYGANVLTF

V: TRBV12-3/TRBV12-4
CDR3: CASSFVAGGPSSYEQYF

V: TRBV29-1
CDR3: CSVSVLAVSTDTQYF

V: TRBV20-1
CDR3: CSAMGQWGTEAFF

V: TRBV3-1
CDR3: CASSQDAGSWGEQFF

V: TRBV20-1
CDR3: CSGNKGTVSYEQYF

V: TRBV4-2
CDR3: CATQGGIGLYEQYF

V: TRBV7-2
CDR3: CASSLGLGYNEQFF

V: TRBV29-1
CDR3: CSVGQGASGANVLTF

V: TRBV6-2/TRBV6-3
CDR3: CASRGDAYNEQFF

V: TRBV7-9
CDR3: CASSPSVDNSYEQYF

V: TRBV3-1
CDR3: CASSQDKGQGTDEQFF

V: TRBV7-9
CDR3: CASSHGDRFNEKLFF

V: TRBV12-3/TRBV12-4
CDR3: CASSWSLSMGGAPYTQYF

V: TRBV11-2
CDR3: CASRSNRGGWPYGYTF

V: TRBV6-5
CDR3: CASCSTNEQFF

V: TRBV29-1
CDR3: CSVGQGDNQPQHF

V: TRBV5-5
CDR3: CASSLETGTGDLYEQYF

V: TRBV10-3
CDR3: CAIKAGLESTDTQYF

V: TRBV7-9
CDR3: CASSRNRRGLGRDEQFF

V: TRBV29-1
CDR3: CSVVQGAKNIQYF

V: TRBV6-5
CDR3: CASKQEPFGYEQYF

V: TRBV7-2
CDR3: CASSTRTGQNTEAFF

V: TRBV6-5
CDR3: CASSMLAGAGNTQYF

V: TRBV20-1
CDR3: CSARDRGKETQYF

V: TRBV7-9
CDR3: CASSSGAGYGYTF

V: TRBV29-1
CDR3: CSTRTDNYGYTF

V: TRBV4-2
CDR3: CASSQPQGADYGYTF